This TCR beta chain was identified in a study of CD8 T cells in ankylosing spondylitis. A single record per CDR3 protein comes from TCRdb applying MiXCR to the 5' RACE reads. The data contain more than 500,000 distinct CDR3 sequences, under 5.5% of them singletons. This clonotype occurred many times. Its antigen is undetermined. Germline V gene data show CDR1 as SGHVS and CDR2 as FQNEAQ. V lost 5 bases and J 4 bases, leaving 20 bases between the germline ends. The CDR3 length is 16 residues. Study results and limitations: A TCR beta motif of fewer than ten highly homologous variants seemed to mark ankylosing spondylitis blood.

The chain links TRBV7-8 to TRBJ1-2; no clear D. This TCR came from a male donor with ankylosing spondylitis. The sequencing sample was made of blood, either unsorted or a sorted T cell fraction (not recorded which). The CDR3 is CASSLKRSQPSYGYTF. DNA of the CDR3: TGTGCCAGCAGCCTAAAGAGATCACAGCCCTCCTATGGCTACACCTTC. Based on the CDR3 plus reference TRBV7-8 and TRBJ1-2, the full variable domain is GAGVSQSPRYKVAKRGQDVALRCDPISGHVSLFWYQQALGQGPEFLTYFQNEAQLDKSGLPSDRFFAERPEGSVSTLKIQRTQQEDSAVYLCASSLKRSQPSYGYTFGSGTRLTVV.